The following is a T cell receptor beta chain sequence with its context. Germline values: CDR1 SGHVS, CDR2 FQNEAQ. The CDR3 covers 15 residues. The ends lost 1 base at V and 10 bases at J; junction bases unmatched: 9. Measured with immunoSEQ multiplex PCR; TCRdb has only the in-frame clones, and not every one. The data contain around 40,000 clones, approximately 90% of them singletons. This record belongs to a study of T cell changes during pregnancy in multiple sclerosis. The source material was CD4+ T cells from peripheral blood mononuclear cells, sampled in the third trimester of pregnancy. This sequence originates from a female donor in good health, enrolled as a control in a pregnancy study. The chain is built from TRBV7-8 and TRBJ2-1; 8 bases are a match to TRBD1. For the CDR3, the DNA is TGTGCCAGCAGCTTAGTAATGTCAGGGGGCGGCGAGCAGTTCTTC. Translated: CASSLVMSGGGEQFF.